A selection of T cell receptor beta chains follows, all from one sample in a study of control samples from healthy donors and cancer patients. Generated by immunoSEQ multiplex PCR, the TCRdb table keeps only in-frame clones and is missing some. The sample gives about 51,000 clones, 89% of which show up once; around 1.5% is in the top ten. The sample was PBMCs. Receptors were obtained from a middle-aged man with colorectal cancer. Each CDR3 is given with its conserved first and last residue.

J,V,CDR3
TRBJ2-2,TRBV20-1,CSASLGTANTGELFF
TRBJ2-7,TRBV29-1,CSVEGQNYEQYF
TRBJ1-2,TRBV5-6,CASSFDSRGYTF
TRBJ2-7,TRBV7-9,CASSLGINRIPYEQYF
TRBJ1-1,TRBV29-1,CSVVGRNTEAFF
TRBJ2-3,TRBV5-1,CASSLTSGSTDTQYF
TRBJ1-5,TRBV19,CASTPFRSDVFNQPQHF
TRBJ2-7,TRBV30,CAWSGGTSGREQYF
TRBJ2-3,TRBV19,CASNIGGVSSTDTQYF
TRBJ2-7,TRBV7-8,CASSQDWTSGEQYF
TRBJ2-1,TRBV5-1,CASSSGESYNEQFF
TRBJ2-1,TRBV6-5,CASFAGNSYNEQFF
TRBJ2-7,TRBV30,CAWTSGSYEQYF
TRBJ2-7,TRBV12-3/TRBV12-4,CASSVGGGKQYF
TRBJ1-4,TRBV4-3,CASSQLSRGAEKLFF
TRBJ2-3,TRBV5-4,CASSFFSPGSTQYF
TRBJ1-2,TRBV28,CASSGPWDILYGYTF
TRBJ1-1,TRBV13,CASRLRDSPNGAFF
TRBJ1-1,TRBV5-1,CASSRQTGVETEAFF
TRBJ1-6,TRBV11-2,CASSLGSSYNSPLHF
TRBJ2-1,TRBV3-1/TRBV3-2,CASSQGLENEQFF
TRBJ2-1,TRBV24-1,CATSDLQGGNRNEQFF
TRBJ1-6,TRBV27,CASRSRPTGKNYNSPLHF
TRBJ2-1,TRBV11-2,CASSPRAAQGLFNEQFF
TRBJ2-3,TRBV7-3,CASSSGAPDTQYF
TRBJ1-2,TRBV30,CAWSWGLSDYGYTF
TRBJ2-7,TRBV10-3,CAISAMGGRKTYEQYF
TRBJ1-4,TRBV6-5,CASRRGGMTNEKLFF
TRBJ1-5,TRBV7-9,CASSLVGSNQPQHF
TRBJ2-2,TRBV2,CASSTHTGELFF
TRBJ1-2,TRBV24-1,CATSESGLRDGYTF
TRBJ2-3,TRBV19,CATRRGRETDTQYF
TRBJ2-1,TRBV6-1,CASGAGRPAPLNNEQFF
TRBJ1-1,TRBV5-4,CASSEPTGLTEAFF
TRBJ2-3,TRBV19,CASSTLGAGADTQYF
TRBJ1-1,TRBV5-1,CASSIQGGANTEAFF
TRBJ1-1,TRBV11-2,CASSPGREILSPTEAFF
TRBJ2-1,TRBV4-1,CASSQAPAGSRNEQFF
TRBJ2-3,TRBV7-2,CASSLVIIGTDTQYF
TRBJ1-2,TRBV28,CASSLITDTGYTF
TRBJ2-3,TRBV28,CASSPVYASLFRGGQEDTQYF
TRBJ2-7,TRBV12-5,CASGLVGGPTEQYF
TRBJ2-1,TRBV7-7,CASSSGLAGAHEQFF
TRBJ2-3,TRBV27,CASSLILAEGTDTQYF
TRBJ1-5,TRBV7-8,CASSLIVGQPQHF
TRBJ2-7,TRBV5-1,CASSARGRGRIHYEQYF
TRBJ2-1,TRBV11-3,CASSFSGRRDEQFF
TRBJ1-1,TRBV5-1,CASSPTGTGDTEAFF
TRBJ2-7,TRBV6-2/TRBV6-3,CASSSHPGQASYEQYF